This TCR beta chain was sequenced in a study of cytomegalovirus exposure and HLA in healthy donors. CDR1 and CDR2 (germline): LGHNA, YSLEER. After removal of 0 bases from V and 10 bases from J, the junction contained 7 bases not matched to a gene. The CDR3 is made up of 17 amino acids. PCR was performed using 60 Vbeta and 13 Jbeta primers. Repertoires were generated with immunoSEQ multiplex PCR, while TCRdb's copy carries only in-frame clones and drops some. This table has approximately 150,000 clones, about 80% appearing once. The sequenced sample was PBMCs. This rearrangement joins TRBV4-3 to TRBJ1-6, with 12 bases aligning to TRBD1. This TCR came from a woman aged 40 to 50 in good health and CMV-seronegative. CDR3 protein: CASSQDGGQGARSPLHF. The CDR3 bases are TGCGCCAGCAGCCAAGATGGGGGACAGGGGGCGAGATCACCCCTCCACTTT.